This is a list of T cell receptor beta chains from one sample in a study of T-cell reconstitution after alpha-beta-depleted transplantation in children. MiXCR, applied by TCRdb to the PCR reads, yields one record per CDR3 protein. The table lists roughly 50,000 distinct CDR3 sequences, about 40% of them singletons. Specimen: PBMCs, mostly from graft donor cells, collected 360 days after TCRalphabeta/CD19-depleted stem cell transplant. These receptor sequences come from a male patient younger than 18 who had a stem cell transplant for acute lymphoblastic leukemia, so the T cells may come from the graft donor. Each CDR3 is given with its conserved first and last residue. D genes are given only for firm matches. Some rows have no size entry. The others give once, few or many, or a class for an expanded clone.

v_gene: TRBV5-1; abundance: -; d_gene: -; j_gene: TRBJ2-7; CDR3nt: TGCGCCAGCAACCCGGCACAGGGTCCCTACGAGCAGTACTTC; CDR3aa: CASNPAQGPYEQYF
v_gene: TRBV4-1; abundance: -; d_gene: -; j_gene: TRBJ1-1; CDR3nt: TGCGCCAGCAGCCAAGCTTTTCGGCAGGTTGAAGCTTTCTTT; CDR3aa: CASSQAFRQVEAFF
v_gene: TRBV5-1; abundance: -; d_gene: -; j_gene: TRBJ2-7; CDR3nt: TGCGCCAGCAGAATGGAGGGGGCGGGAGAACGGCAGTACTTC; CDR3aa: CASRMEGAGERQYF
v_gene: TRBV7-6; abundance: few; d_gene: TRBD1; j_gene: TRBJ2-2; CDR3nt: TGTGCCAGCAGCTTTTACCTACCCGGGACAGTGAACACCGGGGAGCTGTTTTTT; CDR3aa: CASSFYLPGTVNTGELFF
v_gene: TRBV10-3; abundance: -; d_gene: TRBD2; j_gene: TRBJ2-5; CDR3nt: TGTGCCATCAGTGGGACTAGCTTCCAAGAGACCCAGTACTTC; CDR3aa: CAISGTSFQETQYF
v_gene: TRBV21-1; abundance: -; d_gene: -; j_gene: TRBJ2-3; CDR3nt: TGTGCCAGCAGCAAAGTGACTAGCGGGAGGGCCAAGGATTGCACAGATACGCAGTATTTT; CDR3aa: CASSKVTSGRAKDCTDTQYF
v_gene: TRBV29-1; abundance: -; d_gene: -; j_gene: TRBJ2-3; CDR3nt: TGCAGCGTTGGTATAGCGGTGAGCACAGATACGCAGTATTTT; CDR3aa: CSVGIAVSTDTQYF
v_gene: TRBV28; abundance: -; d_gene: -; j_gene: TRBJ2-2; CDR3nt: TGTGCCAGCAGTTCCCACAACAGGGCCGGGACCGGGGAGCTGTTTTTT; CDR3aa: CASSSHNRAGTGELFF
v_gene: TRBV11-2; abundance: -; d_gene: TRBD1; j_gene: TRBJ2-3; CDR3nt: TGTGCCAGCAGCTTAGTGGCAGGGGGATTAACAGATACGCAGTATTTT; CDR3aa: CASSLVAGGLTDTQYF
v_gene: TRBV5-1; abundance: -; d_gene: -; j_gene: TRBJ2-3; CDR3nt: TGCGCCAGCAGCTTTGCACTACACACAGATACGCAGTATTTT; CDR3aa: CASSFALHTDTQYF
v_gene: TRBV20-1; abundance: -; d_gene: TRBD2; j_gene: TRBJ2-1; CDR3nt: TGCAGTGCTAGAGAGGGAGGGCCTATGGGCAGTGAGCAGTTCTTC; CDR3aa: CSAREGGPMGSEQFF
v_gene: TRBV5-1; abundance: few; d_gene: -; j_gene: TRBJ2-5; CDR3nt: TGCGCCAGCAGCTTGAGTCAGGGTGAAGAGACCCAGTACTTC; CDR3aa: CASSLSQGEETQYF
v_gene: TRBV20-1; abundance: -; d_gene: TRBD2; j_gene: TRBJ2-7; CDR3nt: TGCAGTGCTAGAGATCTGACTAGCGGGAGTATTGGCTACGAGCAGTACTTC; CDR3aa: CSARDLTSGSIGYEQYF
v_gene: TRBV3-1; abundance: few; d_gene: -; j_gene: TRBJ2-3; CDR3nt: TGTGCCAGCAGCCAAGAAGCTACGCAGTATTTT; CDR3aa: CASSQEATQYF
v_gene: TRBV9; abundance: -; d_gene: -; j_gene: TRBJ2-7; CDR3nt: TGTGCCAGCAGCGCGACTGGTTACGAGCAGTACTTC; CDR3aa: CASSATGYEQYF
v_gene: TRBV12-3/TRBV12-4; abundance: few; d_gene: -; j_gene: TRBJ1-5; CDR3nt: TGTGCCAGCAGCCCCTTAAATCAGCCCCAGCATTTT; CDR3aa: CASSPLNQPQHF
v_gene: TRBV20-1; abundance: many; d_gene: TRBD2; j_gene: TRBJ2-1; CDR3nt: TGCAGTGCTCCCAAGCGGGGGGTAGGAAATGAGCAGTTCTTC; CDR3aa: CSAPKRGVGNEQFF
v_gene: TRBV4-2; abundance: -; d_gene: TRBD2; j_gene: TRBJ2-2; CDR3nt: TGTGCCAGCAGCCAATCTAGACGGCGGGGGATTAACGGGGAGCTGTTTTTT; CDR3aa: CASSQSRRRGINGELFF
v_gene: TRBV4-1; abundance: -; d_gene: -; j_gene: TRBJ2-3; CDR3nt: TGCGCCAGCAGCCAAGAAGGCGAGCGGTTCACAGATACGCAGTATTTT; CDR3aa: CASSQEGERFTDTQYF
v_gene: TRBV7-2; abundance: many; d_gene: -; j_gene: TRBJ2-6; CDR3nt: TGTGCCAGCAGCCCACCGTTCTCTGGGGCCAACGTCCTGACTTTC; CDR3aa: CASSPPFSGANVLTF
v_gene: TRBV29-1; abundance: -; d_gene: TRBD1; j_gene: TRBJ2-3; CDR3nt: TGCAGCGTTGCCGACAGGGGATACACAGATACGCAGTATTTT; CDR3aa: CSVADRGYTDTQYF
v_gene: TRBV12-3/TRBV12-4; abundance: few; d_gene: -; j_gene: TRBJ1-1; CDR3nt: TGTGCCAGCAGAACAGGGAACACTGAAGCTTTCTTT; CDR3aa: CASRTGNTEAFF
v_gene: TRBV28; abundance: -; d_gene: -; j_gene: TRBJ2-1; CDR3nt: TGTGCCAGCAGCTTCAGGCTCCGAGGTTACTCCTACAATGAGCAGTTCTTC; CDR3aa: CASSFRLRGYSYNEQFF
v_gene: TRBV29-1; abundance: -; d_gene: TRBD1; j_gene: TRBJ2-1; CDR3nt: TGCAGCGCCGGACAGGGGCCCAATGAGCAGTTCTTC; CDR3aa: CSAGQGPNEQFF
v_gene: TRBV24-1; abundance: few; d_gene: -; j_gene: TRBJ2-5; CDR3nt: TGTGCCACCAGTGGTCTGGGAGGGACCCAGTACTTC; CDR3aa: CATSGLGGTQYF
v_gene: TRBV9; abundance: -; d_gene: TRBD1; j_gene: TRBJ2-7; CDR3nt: TGTGCCAGCAGCCCACGTGACAGGGCCGACGAGCAGTACTTC; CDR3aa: CASSPRDRADEQYF
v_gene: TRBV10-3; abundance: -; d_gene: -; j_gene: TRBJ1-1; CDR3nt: TGTGCCATCAGCACTAACAGCGTTGAAGCTTTCTTT; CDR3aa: CAISTNSVEAFF
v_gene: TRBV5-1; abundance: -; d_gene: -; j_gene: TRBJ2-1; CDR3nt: TGCGCCAGCAGGACGCCGGGGCAGCCCCCTAATGAGCAGTTCTTC; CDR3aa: CASRTPGQPPNEQFF
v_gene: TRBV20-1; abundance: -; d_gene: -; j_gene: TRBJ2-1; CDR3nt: TGCAGTGCCGCGGGACGGACCCACAATGAGCAGTTCTTC; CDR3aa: CSAAGRTHNEQFF
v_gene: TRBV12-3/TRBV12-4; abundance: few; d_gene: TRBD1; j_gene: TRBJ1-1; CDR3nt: TGTGCCAGCAGTTTCAGGGGGGTCACTGAAGCTTTCTTT; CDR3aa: CASSFRGVTEAFF
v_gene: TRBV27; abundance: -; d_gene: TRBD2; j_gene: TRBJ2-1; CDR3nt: TGTGCCAGCAGTGTATTAGCGGGGGGGTGGAATGAGCAGTTCTTC; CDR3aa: CASSVLAGGWNEQFF
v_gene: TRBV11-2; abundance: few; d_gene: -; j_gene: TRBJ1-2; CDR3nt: TGTGCCAGCAGCCACGACAGCAACTATGGCTACACCTTC; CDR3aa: CASSHDSNYGYTF
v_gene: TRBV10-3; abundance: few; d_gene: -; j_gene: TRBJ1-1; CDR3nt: TGTGCCACGTCTAGAGGGAACACTGAAGCTTTCTTT; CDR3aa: CATSRGNTEAFF
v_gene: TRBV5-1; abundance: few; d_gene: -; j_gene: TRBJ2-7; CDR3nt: TGCGCCAGCAGCTTTCTCGAGGGCAGGGGAGACTACGAGCAGTACTTC; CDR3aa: CASSFLEGRGDYEQYF
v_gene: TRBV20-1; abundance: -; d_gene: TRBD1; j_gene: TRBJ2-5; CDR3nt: TGCAGTGCAACAGGGGAAGTCCAAGAGACCCAGTACTTC; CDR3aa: CSATGEVQETQYF
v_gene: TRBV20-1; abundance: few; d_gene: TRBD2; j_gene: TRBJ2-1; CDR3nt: TGCAGTGCGAATAGCGGGGTCTCCAGCTCCTACAATGAGCAGTTCTTC; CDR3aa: CSANSGVSSSYNEQFF
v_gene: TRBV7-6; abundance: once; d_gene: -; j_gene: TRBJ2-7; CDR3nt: TGTGCCAGCAGCTTAGGTGGTGGGGCCTACGAGCAGTACTTC; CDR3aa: CASSLGGGAYEQYF
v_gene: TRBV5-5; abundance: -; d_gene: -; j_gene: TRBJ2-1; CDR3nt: TGTGCCAGTTCCGGGACGAATGACAATGAGCAGTTCTTC; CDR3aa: CASSGTNDNEQFF
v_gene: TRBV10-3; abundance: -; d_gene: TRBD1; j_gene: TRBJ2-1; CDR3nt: TGTGCCATCAGTGAGTCGAGACAGGGATCGAATGAGCAGTTCTTC; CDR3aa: CAISESRQGSNEQFF
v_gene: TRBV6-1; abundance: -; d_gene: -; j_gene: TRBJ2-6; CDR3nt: TGTGCCAGCAGTGTCACAGCCTCTGGGGCCAACGTCCTGACTTTC; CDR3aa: CASSVTASGANVLTF
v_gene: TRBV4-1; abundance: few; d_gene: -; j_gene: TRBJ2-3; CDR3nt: TGCGCCAGCAGCCAAGAGGGAACTAGCCCCTACCCCGGAGATACGCAGTATTTT; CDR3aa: CASSQEGTSPYPGDTQYF
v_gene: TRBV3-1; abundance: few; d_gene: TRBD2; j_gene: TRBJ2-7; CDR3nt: TGTGCCAGCAGCTTCCTAGGGACTAGCGGCGCCGAGCAGTACTTC; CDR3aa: CASSFLGTSGAEQYF
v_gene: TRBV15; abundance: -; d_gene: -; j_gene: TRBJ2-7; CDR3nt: TGTGCCACCAGCAGAGAGAAAGGGGGAGGCGAGCAGTACTTC; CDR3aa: CATSREKGGGEQYF
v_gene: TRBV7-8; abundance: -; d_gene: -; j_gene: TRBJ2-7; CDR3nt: TGTGCCAGCAGCTTTCGGGCTAGCCCCCACGAGCAGTACTTC; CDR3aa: CASSFRASPHEQYF
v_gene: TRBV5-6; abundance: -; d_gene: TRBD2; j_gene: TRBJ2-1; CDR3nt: TGTGCCAGCAGCTTGAGGAGGGGACTAGCGGGCAGTCCCAATGAGCAGTTCTTC; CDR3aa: CASSLRRGLAGSPNEQFF
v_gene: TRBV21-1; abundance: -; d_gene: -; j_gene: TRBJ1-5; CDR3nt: TGTGCCAGCAGCATAGGCCCCATGGGATGTGGCAGTCAGCCCCAGCATTTT; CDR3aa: CASSIGPMGCGSQPQHF
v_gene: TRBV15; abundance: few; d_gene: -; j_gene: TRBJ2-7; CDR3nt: TGTGCCACCAGCGGACAGGCGGGGGAGCAGTACTTC; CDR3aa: CATSGQAGEQYF
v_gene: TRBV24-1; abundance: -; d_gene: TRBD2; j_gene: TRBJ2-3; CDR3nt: TGTGCCACCAGTGACCCTATAGCGGGGAGCACAGATACGCAGTATTTT; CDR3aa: CATSDPIAGSTDTQYF
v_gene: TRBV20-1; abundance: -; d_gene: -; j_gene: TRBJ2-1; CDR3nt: TGCAGTGCCAGGACCTCGACGGGGTCCTACAATGAGCAGTTCTTC; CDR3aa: CSARTSTGSYNEQFF